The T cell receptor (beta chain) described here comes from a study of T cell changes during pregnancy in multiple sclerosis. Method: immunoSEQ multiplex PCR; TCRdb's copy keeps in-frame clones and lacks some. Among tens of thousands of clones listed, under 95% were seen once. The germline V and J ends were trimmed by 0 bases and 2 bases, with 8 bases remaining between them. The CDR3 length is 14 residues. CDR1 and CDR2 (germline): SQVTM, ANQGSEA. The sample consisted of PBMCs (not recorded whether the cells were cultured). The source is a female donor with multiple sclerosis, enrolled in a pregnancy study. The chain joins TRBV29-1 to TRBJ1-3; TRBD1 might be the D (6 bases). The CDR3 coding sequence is TGCAGCGTTGAAGAATGGGGGCCTGGAAACACCATATATTTT. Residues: CSVEEWGPGNTIYF.